Presented here are 21 T cell receptor beta chains from one specimen sequenced in a study of neurological immune-mediated disorders (dated by TCRdb to between 2018 and 2021). In light of the paper, this sample's time point label describes: longitudinal time-point 1 (baseline). Receptor amplification or capture employed 5' RACE. TCRdb shows the sequencer as Illumina HiSeq 2500. TCRdb ran its own pipeline on the public reads, namely fastp trimming at Q25 and MiXCR clone calling, and kept in-frame beta chains. Rows with a matching CDR3 protein are joined into one entry that keeps the most common DNA and genes. Recorded for this sample are tens of thousands of distinct CDR3 sequences; roughly an eighth of them occurred a single time. The ten largest make up 4.6% of the sample. The sample was PBMCs. Every receptor here comes from a female donor with HTLV-1-associated myelopathy (HAM/TSP).

This clonotype appeared a single time. Just one base apart from a much larger clone, this may be a read error. The chain carries TRBV20-1 and TRBJ1-6; D is perhaps TRBD1 (6 bases). The CDR3 sequence is 17 residues long. Germline V gene sequence: CDR1 DFQATT, CDR2 SNEGSKA (reference sequence). V dropped 8 bases and J dropped 7 bases, with 27 bases sitting between them. CDR3: CSSLPPPGTLFNSPLHF. The CDR3 bases are TGCAGTTCTCTGCCCCCACCCGGGACATTATTCAATTCACCCCTCCACTTT.

This clonotype appeared many times. The chain recombines TRBV5-1 with TRBJ2-3; D is perhaps TRBD2 (7 bases). The length of the CDR3 is 16 residues. Germline V gives CDR1 SGHRS, CDR2 YFSETQ. V was cut by 1 base and J by 1 base, with 13 bases left in between. The CDR3 reads CASSLPRGAGTDTQYF. The DNA for the CDR3 is TGCGCCAGCAGCTTGCCTCGGGGGGCAGGCACAGATACGCAGTATTTT. The complete variable domain, with remaining parts taken from reference TRBV5-1 and TRBJ2-3, reads KAGVTQTPRYLIKTRGQQVTLSCSPISGHRSVSWYQQTPGQGLQFLFEYFSETQRNKGNFPGRFSGRQFSNSRSEMNVSTLELGDSALYLCASSLPRGAGTDTQYFGPGTRLTVL.

The rearrangement uses TRBV28 and TRBJ1-4; the D gene is possibly TRBD1 (5 bases). This CDR3 contains 14 residues. The V end lost 3 bases, the J end lost 8 bases, and 13 bases lay between the germline ends. The germline gives CDR1 MDHEN, CDR2 SYDVKM. In DNA, the CDR3 is TGTGCCAGCAGTTTGTGTGGGAAGGGGGAAAAACTGTTTTTT. Translated, it gives CASSLCGKGEKLFF.

This clonotype was counted between two and nine times. The V gene is TRBV5-1, the J gene TRBJ1-1, with a tentative D call TRBD1 (5 bases). The germline V gene has CDR1 SGHRS and CDR2 YFSETQ. V was clipped by 0 bases and J by 4 bases, with 10 bases between them. This CDR3 contains 14 residues. This CDR3 reads CASSLARRGTEAFF. The CDR3 DNA is TGCGCCAGCAGCTTGGCCCGAAGGGGCACTGAAGCTTTCTTT.

This clonotype was counted ten times or more. The CDR3 DNA follows: TGTGCCAGCACCAGGATAGGGGGATCCTACGAGCAGTACTTC. Its translation is CASTRIGGSYEQYF. The gene calls are TRBV7-8 and TRBJ2-7; D may be TRBD1 (6 bases). CDR3 length equals 14 residues. Germline values: CDR1 SGHVS, CDR2 FQNEAQ. The V end lost 7 bases, the J end lost 1 base, and 14 bases lay between the germline ends.

This clonotype was recorded many times. This chain connects TRBV28 to TRBJ2-3; 8 positions agree with TRBD2. V dropped 10 bases and J dropped 2; count of bases not matched to a gene: 11. The CDR3 has 15 amino acids. The germline V gene has CDR1 MDHEN and CDR2 SYDVKM. This chain's CDR3 is CATTRVAGTTDTQYF. CDR3 DNA: TGTGCCACTACCAGGGTAGCGGGGACCACAGATACGCAGTATTTT.

This clonotype was recorded a few times. This sequence joins TRBV18 and TRBJ1-1; D is unresolved. CDR3 length: 14 amino acids. Germline CDR1 KGHSH, CDR2 LQKENI. Trimming cost V 3 bases and J 1 base, with 9 bases left between them. The CDR3 coding sequence is TGTGCCAGCTCACCCTCCGTGGAGAACACTGAAGCTTTCTTT. It is translated as CASSPSVENTEAFF.

This chain connects TRBV28 to TRBJ1-1; D gene uncertain. V dropped 8 bases and J dropped 7 bases, with 11 bases sitting between them. CDR1 and CDR2 (germline): MDHEN, SYDVKM. The CDR3 has 11 amino acids. The CDR3 protein is CASLRPYEAFF. The DNA of the CDR3 is TGTGCCAGCCTCAGACCTTATGAAGCTTTCTTT.

This clonotype was recorded at least ten times. The chain couples TRBV9 to TRBJ2-1; 9 nucleotides align to TRBD2. Trimming cost V 2 bases and J 8 bases; bases outside gene matches: 8. The CDR3 totals 15 residues. From germline, CDR1 is SGDLS and CDR2 YYNGEE. CDR3 residues: CASSVAGGHFDEQFF. The CDR3 DNA is TGTGCCAGCAGCGTTGCGGGGGGGCATTTCGATGAGCAGTTCTTC.

There are many counts of this clonotype. The chain has TRBV11-2 and TRBJ2-1; D not certain. CDR1 SGHAT and CDR2 FQNNGV come from the germline V gene. The CDR3 is made up of 13 amino acids. V was pared by 1 base and J by 7 bases, with 8 bases between. For the CDR3, the DNA is TGTGCCAGCAGCTTAGGTCTGGTAAATGAGCAGTTCTTC. This translates into CASSLGLVNEQFF.

This clonotype was seen at least ten times. The genes are TRBV21-1 and TRBJ2-7; TRBD2 is the table's D call, not checked against the DNA. TRBV21-1 is assigned pseudogene status. The CDR3 runs to 16 residues. CDR3 amino acids: CASSVTLAGPLYEQYF. The CDR3 region has the DNA TGTGCCAGCAGCGTAACACTAGCGGGACCCCTCTACGAGCAGTACTTC.

On this clonotype itself: One end of the junction varies from germline; a read error may be responsible. The rearrangement links TRBV5-5 to TRBJ2-2, with D possibly called TRBD1 or TRBD2 (5 bases each). The CDR3 extends over 16 amino acids. Germline V gene lookup returns CDR1 SGHKS and CDR2 YYEKEE (reference sequence). CDR3 in amino acids: CASSLGPTRGTVELFF. The CDR3 coding sequence is TGTGCCAGCAGCTTGGGGCCAACTCGAGGGACCGTGGAGCTGTTTTTT.

Of note for this clonotype: A much more abundant neighbour one base away suggests this may be a read error. V usage is TRBV14 and J usage is TRBJ1-6, with D unclear. The CDR3 contains 16 residues. Germline V gene data show CDR1 as SGHDN and CDR2 as FVKESK. The chain's CDR3 is CANSQAFPARNSPLHF. CDR3 DNA: TGTGCCAACAGCCAAGCGTTTCCGGCACGTAATTCACCCCTCCACTTT.

V gene TRBV15 combines with J gene TRBJ2-4; D tentatively reads TRBD1 or TRBD2 (5 bases each). This CDR3 is built from 19 residues. V was shortened by 5 bases and J by 0 bases, with 23 bases between the two germline ends. The V gene's germline CDR1 is LNHNV and CDR2 YYDKDF (reference sequence). CDR3 bases: TGTGCCACCAGCCCCGTCGGTGGGACGGTCATTCTAGCCAAAAACATTCAGTACTTC. Translation gives CATSPVGGTVILAKNIQYF.

This clonotype was seen ten or more times. V gene TRBV24-1 combines with J gene TRBJ1-2; D unresolved. Trimming shortened V by 2 bases and J by 2 bases, and 11 bases separated the two germline ends. The CDR3 has 15 residues. Per the germline V gene, CDR1 is KGHDR and CDR2 is SFDVKD. CDR3 DNA: TGTGCCACCAGTGATTCCGGACGGGGAAACTATGGCTACACCTTC. It specifies CATSDSGRGNYGYTF.

This clonotype was observed at least ten times. The chain employs TRBV7-8 and TRBJ2-7, with no clear D. V lost 1 base to trimming and J lost 2 bases, with 12 bases between them. Looked up from germline, CDR1 is SGHVS and CDR2 is FQNEAQ. This CDR3 contains 15 residues. The CDR3 here is CASSLEFAGTYEQYF. CDR3 coding DNA: TGTGCCAGCAGCTTAGAGTTCGCAGGAACCTACGAGCAGTACTTC.

This clonotype was recorded many times. V usage is TRBV7-3 and J usage is TRBJ2-3, with TRBD2 matching 7 bases. Germline CDR1 is SGHTA and CDR2 is FQGTGA. Unmatched junction bases numbered 2, after V lost 1 base and J lost 4 bases. The CDR3 consists of 14 residues. The CDR3 nucleotides read TGTGCCAGCAGCTTAAGCGGGAGATCAGATACGCAGTATTTT. Translation gives CASSLSGRSDTQYF. Looking up the rest from reference TRBV7-3 and TRBJ2-3 gives the full variable domain: GAGVSQTPSNKVTEKGKYVELRCDPISGHTALYWYRQSLGQGPEFLIYFQGTGAADDSGLPNDRFFAVRPEGSVSTLKIQRTERGDSAVYLCASSLSGRSDTQYFGPGTRLTVL.

V usage is TRBV11-2 and J usage is TRBJ2-3; tentative D call: TRBD2 (7 bases). CDR1 and CDR2 (germline): SGHAT, FQNNGV. The CDR3 is 15 amino acids. V was clipped by 5 bases and J by 3 bases, with 15 bases between them. The CDR3 DNA reads TGTGCCAGCAGCCTCTATGGGGGGGCTACAGATACGCAGTATTTT. Translating it yields CASSLYGGATDTQYF.

In its sample, this clonotype was seen many times. The V call is TRBV20-1, the J call TRBJ1-2; 9 bases are a match to TRBD1. The J segment lost 4 bases and the V segment lost 2 bases, leaving 5 bases of the junction unmatched. Per the germline V gene, CDR1 is DFQATT and CDR2 is SNEGSKA (reference sequence). The CDR3 totals 14 residues. Here the CDR3 reads CSARPTGGGYGYTF. The CDR3 DNA sequence: TGCAGTGCTAGACCGACAGGGGGGGGCTATGGCTACACCTTC.

This clonotype occurred many times. The chain joins TRBV28 to TRBJ1-6, with a possible D match to TRBD1 (5 bases). In germline, CDR1 is MDHEN, CDR2 SYDVKM. The CDR3 runs 16 residues. V gave up 7 bases and J gave up 7 bases, with 20 bases separating them. The CDR3 spells CASTISTGTVNSPLHF. CDR3 coding DNA: TGTGCCAGCACCATTTCCACCGGGACCGTAAATTCACCCCTCCACTTT.

This clonotype has a handful of counts. This chain connects TRBV18 to TRBJ2-7; the match to TRBD1 covers 7 bases. The V segment lost 4 bases and the J segment 6 bases; nucleotides outside the gene matches: 3. Germline V gene lookup returns CDR1 KGHSH and CDR2 LQKENI. The CDR3 contains 12 residues. CDR3 sequence reads: CASSRRTGEQYF. The CDR3 nucleotides are TGTGCCAGCTCACGTAGGACAGGCGAGCAGTACTTC.